The 14 T cell receptor beta chains below all came from one sample that was sequenced in a study of regulatory T cells. Findings of the study overall: In CD3G-deficient patients, conventional CD4+ T cells were enriched for hydrophobic CDR3 residues at positions 6 and 7.

The PCR used 52 TRBV and 13 TRBJ primers. Generated by immunoSEQ multiplex PCR, the TCRdb table keeps only in-frame clones and is missing some. The repertoire holds some 20,000 clones, with around nine tenths as singletons. These receptors have no known antigen. The specimen sequenced was conventional CD4+ T cells sorted from blood. The receptors stem from a child aged 5 to 17 with CD3G deficiency.

The genes are TRBV7-9 and TRBJ2-5, with 13 nucleotides matching TRBD2. After removal of 5 bases from V and 4 bases from J, the junction contained 7 bases not matched to a gene. The germline V gene has CDR1 SEHNR and CDR2 FQNEAQ (reference sequence). This CDR3 spans 16 amino acids. Here the CDR3 reads CASSPGLAGNGETQYF. The CDR3 coding sequence is TGTGCCAGCAGCCCGGGACTAGCGGGAAATGGAGAGACCCAGTACTTC.

This clone appeared once. The J gene is TRBJ1-1, the V gene TRBV5-1; TRBD1 matches at 8 bases. This CDR3 has 14 residues. With V trimmed by 3 bases and J by 4 bases, 5 bases remained unmatched. Per germline, CDR1 SGHRS and CDR2 YFSETQ. CDR3 protein: CASSYRGDGTEAFF. CDR3 nucleotide sequence: TGCGCCAGCAGCTACAGGGGGGACGGCACTGAAGCTTTCTTT.

In this sample, this clone turned up once. The chain couples TRBV30 to TRBJ2-1, with D possibly TRBD2 on 6 matching bases. Germline CDR1 is GTSNPN and CDR2 is SVGIG (reference sequence). The CDR3 has 13 residues. V was pared by 1 base and J by 9 bases, with 13 bases between. The CDR3 here is CAWSADGGAEQFF. The CDR3 DNA sequence: TGTGCCTGGAGTGCGGACGGAGGGGCTGAGCAGTTCTTC.

The chain is built from TRBV28 and TRBJ2-3; D possibly matches TRBD1 or TRBD2 (5 bases each). V gave up 3 bases and J gave up 0 bases, with 7 bases separating them. From germline, CDR1 is MDHEN and CDR2 SYDVKM. This CDR3 has 14 residues. In DNA, the CDR3 is TGTGCCAGCAGTTTTGGGGGTAGCACAGATACGCAGTATTTT. This codes for CASSFGGSTDTQYF.

The CDR3 DNA follows: TGTGCCAGCAGTTTGGGGGACAGCGCTAACTATGGCTACACCTTC. This gives the protein CASSLGDSANYGYTF. This chain joins TRBV6-1 and TRBJ1-2; 7 bases line up with TRBD1. With V trimmed by 5 bases and J by 0 bases, 6 bases remained unmatched. The CDR3 length is 15 residues. Germline CDR1 MNHNS, CDR2 SASEGT.

The chain links TRBV28 to TRBJ1-1, with D hard to call. The CDR3 is 13 amino acids. V lost 5 bases and J lost 1, with 8 bases in between. Per germline, CDR1 MDHEN and CDR2 SYDVKM. The CDR3 loop is CASSPPWNTEAFF. CDR3 in DNA: TGTGCCAGCAGTCCCCCGTGGAACACTGAAGCTTTCTTT.

V usage is TRBV6-1 and J usage is TRBJ2-1; tentative D call: TRBD1 (5 bases). With 5 bases removed from V and 9 bases from J, the gap between germline ends came to 20 bases. CDR1 is MNHNS, CDR2 SASEGT, per germline. The CDR3 extends over 15 amino acids. The CDR3 sequence: CASSPLGRVYAEQFF. CDR3 DNA: TGTGCCAGCAGTCCCCTGGGCAGGGTGTACGCTGAGCAGTTCTTC.

The chain carries TRBV28 and TRBJ2-7; possibly TRBD2 for D (6 bases). The V gene's germline CDR1 is MDHEN and CDR2 SYDVKM. CDR3 size: 13 residues. V lost 7 bases to trimming and J lost 5 bases, with 15 bases between them. CDR3 loop: CASNGGSFHEQYF. In nucleotides, the CDR3 is TGTGCCAGCAATGGGGGGTCGTTTCACGAGCAGTACTTC.

This clone was observed a handful of times. The chain links TRBV6-1 to TRBJ2-7; TRBD2 aligns across 11 bases. Germline V CDR1 and CDR2: MNHNS, SASEGT. CDR3 length: 14 amino acids. Trimming took 6 bases from V and 3 from J; bases not matched to a gene: 4. This CDR3 is CASRTSGRYYEQYF. The CDR3, as DNA: TGTGCCAGCAGAACTAGCGGGAGATACTACGAGCAGTACTTC.

The V call is TRBV28, the J call TRBJ2-4; 8 bases are a match to TRBD1. The germline V gene has CDR1 MDHEN and CDR2 SYDVKM. This CDR3 has 14 residues. With 6 bases clipped from V and 1 base from J, the junction kept 2 bases outside the gene matches. CDR3 in amino acids: CASRSGGAKNIQYF. The CDR3 DNA sequence: TGTGCCAGCAGGTCAGGGGGCGCCAAAAACATTCAGTACTTC.

The V gene is TRBV7-9, the J gene TRBJ2-5; the D call may be TRBD1 or TRBD2 (6 bases each). The germline CDR1 and CDR2 sequences are SEHNR and FQNEAQ (reference sequence). The V and J ends lost 2 bases and 4 bases respectively, with 14 bases between them. The CDR3 is 15 residues long. The CDR3 DNA follows: TGTGCCAGCAGCTTATATTTGGGGGGCGGAGAGACCCAGTACTTC. This sequence encodes CASSLYLGGGETQYF.

The rearrangement links TRBV5-1 to TRBJ2-1, with D hard to call. Germline CDR1 is SGHRS and CDR2 is YFSETQ. This CDR3 spans 14 amino acids. Trimming stripped 0 bases from V and 4 bases from J, with 8 bases between. CDR3 protein: CASSLGTVYNEQFF. The CDR3 DNA follows: TGCGCCAGCAGCTTGGGGACCGTGTACAATGAGCAGTTCTTC.

The V and J genes are TRBV7-8 and TRBJ2-5; 8 bases are shared with TRBD2. The DNA end is more similar to TRBJ2-7, so the J call may be wrong. Per the germline V gene, CDR1 is SGHVS and CDR2 is FQNEAQ. The CDR3 totals 16 residues. The CDR3 nucleotides read TGTGCCAGCAGCTTAGGTACCGGGACTAGAGGACGCGAGCAGTACTTC. This gives the protein CASSLGTGTRGREQYF.

The CDR3 bases are TGTGCCAGCAGAGCCAGCGGGTGGCGGAGTGAGCAGTTCTTC. It translates to CASRASGWRSEQFF. The chain is built from TRBV6-1 and TRBJ2-1, with D tentatively TRBD2 (6 bases). V lost 6 bases to trimming and J lost 9 bases, with 18 bases between them. CDR1 is MNHNS, CDR2 SASEGT, per germline. This CDR3 comprises 14 residues.